What follows are 20 T cell receptor beta chains derived from one specimen sequenced in a study of human T cells and chemical hapten exposure. From the RACE reads, TCRdb called clonotypes with MiXCR, one entry per CDR3 protein. In the table there are under 200,000 distinct CDR3 sequences, roughly 25% of which are singletons. Time point here: patch test 3, about 24 weeks after DPC sensitization. Documented treatment: therapeutic diphenylcyclopropenone sensitization with weekly scalp DPC. Sequenced material: whole blood, taken in connection with sensitization to the hapten diphenylcyclopropenone (DPC). These TCRs come from a woman between 18 and 29 years old with alopecia areata. Some clones in this sample may be carry-over from other donors' samples.

There are a few counts of this clonotype. The rearrangement links TRBV5-1 to TRBJ2-3; D is unresolved. Germline CDR1 reads SGHRS; CDR2 reads YFSETQ. The CDR3 runs to 12 residues. V was shortened by 4 bases and J by 0 bases, with 3 bases between the two germline ends. The CDR3 is CASSISTDTQYF. CDR3 sequence (DNA): TGCGCCAGCAGCATAAGCACAGATACGCAGTATTTT.

This clonotype was found a few times. J is TRBJ1-1 and V is TRBV7-2; D might be TRBD1 (5 bases). CDR1 and CDR2 from the germline V gene are SGHTA and FQGNSA. V dropped 5 bases and J dropped 6 bases, with 13 bases sitting between them. The CDR3 spans 13 residues. CDR3 nucleotide sequence: TGTGCCAGCAGCCCGCCCGGGGCTCCTGAAGCTTTCTTT. This codes for CASSPPGAPEAFF.

The rearrangement uses TRBV27 and TRBJ2-2, with 8 nucleotides matching TRBD1. V dropped 5 bases and J dropped 4; count of bases not matched to a gene: 12. From germline, CDR1 is MNHEY and CDR2 SMNVEV (reference sequence). The CDR3 has 17 amino acids. The CDR3 sequence: CASSPSLRGLVTGELFF. The CDR3 DNA sequence: TGTGCCAGCAGTCCAAGTCTCAGGGGGCTTGTCACCGGGGAGCTGTTTTTT.

This chain connects TRBV18 to TRBJ2-5, with D perhaps TRBD2 (5 bases). CDR1 and CDR2 from the germline V gene are KGHSH and LQKENI. The CDR3 runs to 14 residues. Trimming cost V 3 bases and J 5 bases, with 13 bases left between them. The CDR3, as DNA: TGTGCCAGCTCACCTCCGGGATTGGGGGAGACCCAGTACTTC. This encodes CASSPPGLGETQYF.

The chain uses TRBV2 and TRBJ2-1; 7 bases align to TRBD2. The germline V gene encodes CDR1 SNHLY and CDR2 FYNNEI. Trimming took 3 bases from V and 3 from J; bases not matched to a gene: 8. The CDR3 is 16 amino acids. Here the CDR3 DNA reads TGTGCCAGCAGTGAGGCGGCGGGAGCGAGCTACAATGAGCAGTTCTTC. Translation: CASSEAAGASYNEQFF.

In this sample, this clonotype turned up a few times. The chain links TRBV27 to TRBJ1-6; TRBD1 is a possible D gene (5 bases). The V end was cut by 3 bases, the J end by 7 bases, with 13 bases between. This CDR3 is 15 amino acids long. CDR1 is MNHEY, CDR2 SMNVEV, per germline (reference sequence). The CDR3 bases are TGTGCCAGCAGTTTTTGGGACCTAATAAATTCACCCCTCCACTTT. As protein: CASSFWDLINSPLHF.

The chain couples TRBV6-5 to TRBJ1-3; tentatively, D is TRBD1 (5 bases). The V and J ends lost 8 bases and 2 bases respectively, with 7 bases between them. Germline CDR1 reads MNHEY; CDR2 reads SVGAGI. The CDR3 contains 12 residues. The CDR3 bases are TGTGCCAGCTCAGGGACTGGAAACACCATATATTTT. As protein: CASSGTGNTIYF.

The genes are TRBV10-3 and TRBJ1-2; 7 nucleotides agree with TRBD1. The length of the CDR3 is 16 residues. V was clipped by 0 bases and J by 4 bases; unmatched bases: 8. Looked up from germline, CDR1 is ENHRY and CDR2 is SYGVKD. The CDR3 here is CAISESTGMYTYGYTF. CDR3 nucleotide sequence: TGTGCCATCAGTGAGTCGACAGGGATGTATACCTATGGCTACACCTTC.

The table lists this clonotype with many counts. Written as DNA, the CDR3 is TGTGCCAGCAGTGAGAGGGCTTACCAGCCCCAGCATTTT. It yields the protein CASSERAYQPQHF. The chain is built from TRBV6-1 and TRBJ1-5, with unresolved D. The CDR3 runs 13 residues. The germline V gene has CDR1 MNHNS and CDR2 SASEGT. Trimming pared 3 bases from V and 7 bases from J, leaving 10 bases between.

There are a few counts of this clonotype. CDR3 region: CAVGQGENTEAFF. The CDR3 nucleotides read TGTGCCGTCGGACAGGGGGAAAACACTGAAGCTTTCTTT. The chain combines TRBV10-3 with TRBJ1-1; 10 nucleotides line up with TRBD1. Unmatched junction bases numbered 5, after V lost 11 bases and J lost 2 bases. CDR3 size: 13 residues. CDR1 and CDR2 from the germline V gene are ENHRY and SYGVKD.

Only a few counts were recorded for this clonotype. The chain couples TRBV9 to TRBJ2-6; D uncertain. The V end lost 0 bases, the J end lost 0 bases, and 7 bases lay between the germline ends. The CDR3 runs to 16 residues. The germline gives CDR1 SGDLS, CDR2 YYNGEE. The DNA of the CDR3 is TGTGCCAGCAGCGTAGACCGAAGCTCTGGGGCCAACGTCCTGACTTTC. Its protein is CASSVDRSSGANVLTF.

V is TRBV11-2 and J is TRBJ2-1; D might be TRBD1 or TRBD2, each matching 6 bases. Germline V gene lookup returns CDR1 SGHAT and CDR2 FQNNGV. The V gene lost 4 bases and the J gene lost 7 bases, with 14 bases spanning the gap. This CDR3 comprises 14 residues. CDR3 residues: CASSYGGPGNEQFF. DNA for the CDR3: TGTGCCAGCAGCTACGGGGGCCCCGGGAATGAGCAGTTCTTC.

This clonotype appeared a few times. The chain uses TRBV5-1 and TRBJ2-5; D might be TRBD2 (6 bases). Trimming took off 0 bases at V and 9 bases at J, with 9 bases between the two ends. The CDR3 is 12 amino acids. CDR1 is SGHRS, CDR2 YFSETQ, per germline. This chain's CDR3 is CASSLAGEAQYF. CDR3 nucleotides: TGCGCCAGCAGCTTGGCGGGGGAGGCCCAGTACTTC.

On this clonotype: This may be a read error: a much more frequent sequence differs by one nucleotide. This chain uses TRBV5-1 with TRBJ2-1, with 9 bases lining up with TRBD2. Germline CDR1 SGHRS, CDR2 YFSETQ. The CDR3 has 15 amino acids. With 1 base clipped from V and 3 bases from J, the junction kept 2 bases outside the gene matches. The CDR3 coding sequence is TGCGCCAGCAGCTTGTCTAGCGGGGTCTACAATGAGCAGTTCTTC. Translation gives CASSLSSGVYNEQFF. The entire variable domain, with the rest obtained from reference TRBV5-1 and TRBJ2-1, is as follows: KAGVTQTPRYLIKTRGQQVTLSCSPISGHRSVSWYQQTPGQGLQFLFEYFSETQRNKGNFPGRFSGRQFSNSRSEMNVSTLELGDSALYLCASSLSSGVYNEQFFGPGTRLTVL.

This clonotype was picked up a small number of times. The V and J genes are TRBV27 and TRBJ2-5, with TRBD2 matching 7 bases. Germline CDR1 and CDR2: MNHEY and SMNVEV (reference sequence). The ends lost 2 bases at V and 3 bases at J; junction bases unmatched: 3. The CDR3 has 14 amino acids. CDR3 protein: CASSLHLAEETQYF. CDR3 sequence (DNA): TGTGCCAGCAGTTTACACCTAGCGGAAGAGACCCAGTACTTC.

This chain links TRBV7-2 with TRBJ1-1, with D possibly TRBD1 on 5 matching bases. CDR3 length equals 11 residues. Per the germline V gene, CDR1 is SGHTA and CDR2 is FQGNSA. Trimming left V 5 bases short and J 10 bases short, with 11 bases between. CDR3 amino acids: CASSLGQVAFF. The CDR3 DNA sequence: TGTGCCAGCAGCCTAGGACAAGTAGCTTTCTTT.

The CDR3 here is CASSYSSGWTMDGYTF. Written as DNA, the CDR3 is TGTGCCAGCAGTTACTCATCTGGGTGGACAATGGATGGCTACACCTTC. This chain links TRBV6-5 with TRBJ1-2; TRBD1 might be the D (5 bases). V was clipped by 0 bases and J by 6 bases, with 17 bases between them. Per germline, CDR1 MNHEY and CDR2 SVGAGI. The CDR3 loop spans 16 amino acids.

The V call is TRBV6-4, the J call TRBJ2-1; a weak D match, TRBD2 (6 bases). CDR1 and CDR2 (germline): MRHNA, SNTAGT. There are 14 residues in the CDR3. V lost 3 bases to trimming and J lost 3 bases, with 9 bases between them. Here the CDR3 reads CASSESSDYNEQFF. Written as DNA, the CDR3 is TGTGCCAGCAGTGAATCTAGCGACTACAATGAGCAGTTCTTC.

This clonotype was counted only a few times. In DNA, the CDR3 is TGCGCCAGCAGCTCTGGACCGGGGAGCTACAATGAGCAGTTCTTC. Its protein product is CASSSGPGSYNEQFF. The chain couples TRBV5-1 to TRBJ2-1; perhaps TRBD2 as D (5 bases). This CDR3 spans 15 amino acids. Germline loops: CDR1 SGHRS, CDR2 YFSETQ. V lost 3 bases to trimming and J lost 3 bases, with 13 bases between them.

The chain joins TRBV6-6 to TRBJ2-2; D is unclear. The CDR3 loop spans 14 amino acids. The V end lost 6 bases, the J end lost 6 bases, and 14 bases lay between the germline ends. Germline CDR1 is MNHNY and CDR2 is SVGAGI (reference sequence). CDR3 DNA: TGTGCCAGCAGACTCCAGGCTGGGGCCGGGGAGCTGTTTTTT. Amino acids: CASRLQAGAGELFF.